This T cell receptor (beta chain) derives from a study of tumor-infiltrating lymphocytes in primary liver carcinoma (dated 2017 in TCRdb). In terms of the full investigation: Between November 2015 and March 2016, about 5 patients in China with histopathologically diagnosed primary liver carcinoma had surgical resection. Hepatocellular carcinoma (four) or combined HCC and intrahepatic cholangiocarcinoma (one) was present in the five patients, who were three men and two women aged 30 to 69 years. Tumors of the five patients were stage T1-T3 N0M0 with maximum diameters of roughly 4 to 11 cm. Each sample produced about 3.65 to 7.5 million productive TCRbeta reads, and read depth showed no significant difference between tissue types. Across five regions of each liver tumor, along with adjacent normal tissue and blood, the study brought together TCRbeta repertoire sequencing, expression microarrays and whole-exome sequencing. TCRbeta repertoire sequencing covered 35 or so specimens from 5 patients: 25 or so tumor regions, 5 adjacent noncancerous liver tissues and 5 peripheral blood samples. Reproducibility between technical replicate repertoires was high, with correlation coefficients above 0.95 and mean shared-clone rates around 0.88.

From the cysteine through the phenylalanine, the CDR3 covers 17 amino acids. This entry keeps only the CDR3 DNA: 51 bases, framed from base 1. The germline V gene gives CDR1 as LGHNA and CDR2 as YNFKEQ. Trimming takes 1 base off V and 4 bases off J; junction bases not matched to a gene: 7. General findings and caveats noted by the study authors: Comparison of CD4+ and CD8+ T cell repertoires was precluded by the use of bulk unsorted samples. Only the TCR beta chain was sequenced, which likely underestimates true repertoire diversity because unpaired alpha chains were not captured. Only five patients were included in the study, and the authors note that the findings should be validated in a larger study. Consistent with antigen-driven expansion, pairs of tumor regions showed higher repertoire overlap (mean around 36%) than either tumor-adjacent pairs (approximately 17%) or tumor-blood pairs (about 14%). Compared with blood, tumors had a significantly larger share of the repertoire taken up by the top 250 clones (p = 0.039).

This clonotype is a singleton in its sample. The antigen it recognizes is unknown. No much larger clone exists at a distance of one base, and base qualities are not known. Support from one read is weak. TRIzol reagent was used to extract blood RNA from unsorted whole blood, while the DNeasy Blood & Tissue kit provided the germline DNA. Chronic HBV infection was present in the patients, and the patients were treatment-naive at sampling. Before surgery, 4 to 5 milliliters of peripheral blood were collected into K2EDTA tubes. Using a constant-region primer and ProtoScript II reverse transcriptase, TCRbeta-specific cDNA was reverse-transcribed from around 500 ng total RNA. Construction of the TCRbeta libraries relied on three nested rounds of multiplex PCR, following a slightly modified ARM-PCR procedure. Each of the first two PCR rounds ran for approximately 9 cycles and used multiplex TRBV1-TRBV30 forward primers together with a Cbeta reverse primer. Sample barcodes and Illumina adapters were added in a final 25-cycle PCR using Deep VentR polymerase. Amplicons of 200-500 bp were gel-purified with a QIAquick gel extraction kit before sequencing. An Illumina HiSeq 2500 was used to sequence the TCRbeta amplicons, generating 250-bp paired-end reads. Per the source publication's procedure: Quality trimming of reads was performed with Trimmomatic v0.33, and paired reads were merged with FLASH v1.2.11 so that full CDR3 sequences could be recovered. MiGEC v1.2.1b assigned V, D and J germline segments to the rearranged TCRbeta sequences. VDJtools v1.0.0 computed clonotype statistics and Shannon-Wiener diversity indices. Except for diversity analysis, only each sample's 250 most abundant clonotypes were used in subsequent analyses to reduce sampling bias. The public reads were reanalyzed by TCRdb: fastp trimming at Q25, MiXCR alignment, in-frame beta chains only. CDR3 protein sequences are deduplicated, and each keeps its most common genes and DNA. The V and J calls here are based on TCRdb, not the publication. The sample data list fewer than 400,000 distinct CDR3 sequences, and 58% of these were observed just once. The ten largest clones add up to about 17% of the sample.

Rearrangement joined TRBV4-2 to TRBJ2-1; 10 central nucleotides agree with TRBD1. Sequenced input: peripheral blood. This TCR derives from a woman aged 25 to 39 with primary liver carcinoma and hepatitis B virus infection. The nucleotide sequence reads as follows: TGTGCCAGCAGCCAAGCCGCGGGACAGGGGAATTACAATGAGCAGTTCTTC. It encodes CASSQAAGQGNYNEQFF.